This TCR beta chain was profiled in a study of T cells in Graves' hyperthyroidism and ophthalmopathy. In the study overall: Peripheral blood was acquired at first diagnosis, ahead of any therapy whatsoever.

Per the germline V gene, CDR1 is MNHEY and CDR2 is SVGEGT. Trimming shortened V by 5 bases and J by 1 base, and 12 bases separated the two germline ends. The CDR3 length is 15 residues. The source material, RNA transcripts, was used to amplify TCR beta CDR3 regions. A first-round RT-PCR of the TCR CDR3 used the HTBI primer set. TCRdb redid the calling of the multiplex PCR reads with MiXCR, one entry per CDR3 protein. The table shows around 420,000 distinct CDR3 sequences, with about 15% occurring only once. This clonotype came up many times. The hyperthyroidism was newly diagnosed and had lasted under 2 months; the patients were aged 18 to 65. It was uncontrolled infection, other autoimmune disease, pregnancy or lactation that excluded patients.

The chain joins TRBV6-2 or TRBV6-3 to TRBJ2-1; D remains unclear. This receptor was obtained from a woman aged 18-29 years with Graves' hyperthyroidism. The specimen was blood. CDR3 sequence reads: CASSRQQVSYNEQFF. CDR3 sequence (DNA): TGTGCCAGCAGTCGGCAGCAAGTTTCCTACAATGAGCAGTTCTTC.